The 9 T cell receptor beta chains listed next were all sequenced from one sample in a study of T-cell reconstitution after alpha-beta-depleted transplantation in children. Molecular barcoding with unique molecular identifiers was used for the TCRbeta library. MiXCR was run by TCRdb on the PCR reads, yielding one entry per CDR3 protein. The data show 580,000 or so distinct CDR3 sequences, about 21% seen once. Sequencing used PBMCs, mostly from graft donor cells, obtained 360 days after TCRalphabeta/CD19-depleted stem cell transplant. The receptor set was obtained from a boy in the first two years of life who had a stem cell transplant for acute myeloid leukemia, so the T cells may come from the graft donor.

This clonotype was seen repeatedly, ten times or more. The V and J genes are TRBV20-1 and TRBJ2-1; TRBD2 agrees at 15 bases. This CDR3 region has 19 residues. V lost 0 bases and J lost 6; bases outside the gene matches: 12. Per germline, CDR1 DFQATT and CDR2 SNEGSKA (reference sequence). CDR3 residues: CSARDPRTSGGATGNEQFF. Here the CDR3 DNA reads TGCAGTGCTAGAGATCCCCGGACTAGCGGGGGGGCAACAGGCAATGAGCAGTTCTTC.

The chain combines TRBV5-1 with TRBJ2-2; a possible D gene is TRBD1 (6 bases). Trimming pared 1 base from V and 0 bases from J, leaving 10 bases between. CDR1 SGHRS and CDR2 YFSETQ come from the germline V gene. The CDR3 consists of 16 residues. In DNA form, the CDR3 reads TGCGCCAGCAGCTTGAGGACAGCCTCGAACACCGGGGAGCTGTTTTTT. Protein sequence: CASSLRTASNTGELFF.

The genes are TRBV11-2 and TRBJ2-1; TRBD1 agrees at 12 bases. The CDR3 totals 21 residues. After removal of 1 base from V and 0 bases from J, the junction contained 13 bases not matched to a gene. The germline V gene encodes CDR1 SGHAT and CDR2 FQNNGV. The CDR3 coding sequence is TGTGCCAGCAGCTTAGTAAGGGGGGGGACAGGGGGCCAGAGCTCCTACAATGAGCAGTTCTTC. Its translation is CASSLVRGGTGGQSSYNEQFF.

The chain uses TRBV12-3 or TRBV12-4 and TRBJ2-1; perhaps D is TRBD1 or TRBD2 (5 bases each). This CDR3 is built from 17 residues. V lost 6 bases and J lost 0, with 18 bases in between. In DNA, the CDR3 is TGTGCCAGCAGAATTTCCGGGGACCCTAGCTCCTACAATGAGCAGTTCTTC. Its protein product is CASRISGDPSSYNEQFF.

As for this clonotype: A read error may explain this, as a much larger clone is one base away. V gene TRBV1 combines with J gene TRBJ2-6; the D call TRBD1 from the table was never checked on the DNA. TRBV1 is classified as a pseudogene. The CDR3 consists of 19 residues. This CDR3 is CTSSQEKARVRSGANVLTF. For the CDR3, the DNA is TGCACCAGCAGCCAAGAAAAGGCCAGGGTAAGGTCTGGGGCCAACGTCCTGACTTTC.

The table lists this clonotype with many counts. In nucleotides, the CDR3 is TGCAGCGTTGAGGCGGGCTACACCTTC. This codes for CSVEAGYTF. The chain combines TRBV29-1 with TRBJ1-2, with unresolved D. Germline values: CDR1 SQVTM, CDR2 ANQGSEA. This CDR3 is built from 9 residues. V lost 3 bases, J lost 8 bases, and 4 bases lay in between.

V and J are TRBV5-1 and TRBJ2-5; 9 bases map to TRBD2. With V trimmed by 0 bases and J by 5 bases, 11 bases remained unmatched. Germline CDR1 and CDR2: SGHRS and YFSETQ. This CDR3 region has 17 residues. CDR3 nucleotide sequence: TGCGCCAGCAGCTTGGCCGCCGCCGCTAGCGGGGTCGAGACCCAGTACTTC. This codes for CASSLAAAASGVETQYF.

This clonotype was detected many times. The CDR3 DNA sequence: TGCAGTGCTAGAGACCTAGGGACTAGCGTTGAGACCCAGTACTTC. Protein product: CSARDLGTSVETQYF. J is TRBJ2-5 and V is TRBV20-1; TRBD2 matches at 10 bases. The CDR3 is 15 amino acids. Germline trimming cut 0 bases from V and 5 bases from J; bases unmatched to any gene: 6. Germline CDR1 is DFQATT and CDR2 is SNEGSKA (reference sequence).

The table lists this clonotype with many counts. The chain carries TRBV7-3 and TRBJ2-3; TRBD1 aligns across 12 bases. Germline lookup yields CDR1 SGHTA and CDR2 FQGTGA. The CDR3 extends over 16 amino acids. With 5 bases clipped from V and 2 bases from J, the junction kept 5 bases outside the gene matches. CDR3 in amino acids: CASSPEGQGATDTQYF. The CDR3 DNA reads TGTGCCAGCAGCCCCGAGGGACAGGGGGCCACAGATACGCAGTATTTT.